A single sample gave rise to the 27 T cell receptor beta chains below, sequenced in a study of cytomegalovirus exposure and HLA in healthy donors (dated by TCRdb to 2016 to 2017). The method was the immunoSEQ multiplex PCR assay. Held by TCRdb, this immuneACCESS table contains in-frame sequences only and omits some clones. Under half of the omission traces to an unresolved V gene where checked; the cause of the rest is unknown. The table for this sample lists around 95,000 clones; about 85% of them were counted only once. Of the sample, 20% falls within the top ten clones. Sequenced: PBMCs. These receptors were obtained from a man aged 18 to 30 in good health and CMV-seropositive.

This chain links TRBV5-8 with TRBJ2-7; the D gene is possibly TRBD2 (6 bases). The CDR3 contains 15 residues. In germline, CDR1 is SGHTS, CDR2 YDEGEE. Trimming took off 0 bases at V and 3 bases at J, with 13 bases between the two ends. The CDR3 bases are TGTGCCAGCAGCTTGGCGGGGGTCCCACGCTACGAGCAGTACGTC. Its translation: CASSLAGVPRYEQYV.

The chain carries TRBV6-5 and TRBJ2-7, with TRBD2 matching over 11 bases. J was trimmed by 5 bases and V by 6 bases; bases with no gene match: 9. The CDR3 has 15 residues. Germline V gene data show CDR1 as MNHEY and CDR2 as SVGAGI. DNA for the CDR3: TGTGCCAGCAGACCAGTAGCGGGAGGGCCCCACGAGCAGTACGTC. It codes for CASRPVAGGPHEQYV.

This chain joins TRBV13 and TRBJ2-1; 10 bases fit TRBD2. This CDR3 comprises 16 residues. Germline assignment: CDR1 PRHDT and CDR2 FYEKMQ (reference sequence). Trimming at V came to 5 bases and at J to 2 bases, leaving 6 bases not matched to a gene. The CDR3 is CASSTATSGPYNEQFF. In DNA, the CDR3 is TGTGCCAGCAGCACCGCGACTAGCGGGCCCTACAATGAGCAGTTCTTC.

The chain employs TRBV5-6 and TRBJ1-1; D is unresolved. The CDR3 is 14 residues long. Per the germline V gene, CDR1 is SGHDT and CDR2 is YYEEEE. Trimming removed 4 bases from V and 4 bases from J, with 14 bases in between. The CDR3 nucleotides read TGTGCCAGCAGCGATAATCAGTGGCTCACTGAAGCTTTCTTT. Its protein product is CASSDNQWLTEAFF.

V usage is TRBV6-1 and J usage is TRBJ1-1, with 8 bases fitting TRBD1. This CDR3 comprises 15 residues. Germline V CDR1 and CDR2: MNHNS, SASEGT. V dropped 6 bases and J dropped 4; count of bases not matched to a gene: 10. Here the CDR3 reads CASRVLPGTGTEAFF. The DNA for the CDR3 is TGTGCCAGCAGAGTGCTTCCGGGGACAGGCACTGAAGCTTTCTTT.

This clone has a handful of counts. The CDR3 nucleotides are TGTGCCAGCAGTTTCCGGACTAGCGGAAATTACGAGCAGTACGTC. Translating it yields CASSFRTSGNYEQYV. The gene calls are TRBV2 and TRBJ2-7; TRBD2 matches at 10 bases. Per germline, CDR1 SNHLY and CDR2 FYNNEI. The CDR3 extends over 15 amino acids. Trimming cost V 5 bases and J 4 bases; bases outside gene matches: 8.

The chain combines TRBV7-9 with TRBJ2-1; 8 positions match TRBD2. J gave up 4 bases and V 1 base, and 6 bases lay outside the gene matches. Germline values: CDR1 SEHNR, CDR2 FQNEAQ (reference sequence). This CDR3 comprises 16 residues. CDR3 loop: CASSLVPSGQYNEQFF. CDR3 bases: TGTGCCAGCAGCTTAGTACCTAGCGGGCAGTACAATGAGCAGTTCTTC.

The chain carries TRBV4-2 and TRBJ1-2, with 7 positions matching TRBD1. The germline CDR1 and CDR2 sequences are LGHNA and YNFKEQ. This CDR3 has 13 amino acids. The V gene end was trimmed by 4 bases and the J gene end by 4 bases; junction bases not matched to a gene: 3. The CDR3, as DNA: TGTGCCAGCAGCCCCGGGACAGTCTATGGCTACACCTTC. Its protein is CASSPGTVYGYTF.

The CDR3 DNA reads TGTGCCAGCAGCTTCTCCGGTAGGGGGTCCACAGATACGCAGTATTTT. Protein product: CASSFSGRGSTDTQYF. The J gene is TRBJ2-3, the V gene TRBV7-9; possible D gene TRBD1, 6 bases. The germline V gene encodes CDR1 SEHNR and CDR2 FQNEAQ (reference sequence). This CDR3 is 16 amino acids long. V was cut by 3 bases and J by 2 bases, with 15 bases left in between.

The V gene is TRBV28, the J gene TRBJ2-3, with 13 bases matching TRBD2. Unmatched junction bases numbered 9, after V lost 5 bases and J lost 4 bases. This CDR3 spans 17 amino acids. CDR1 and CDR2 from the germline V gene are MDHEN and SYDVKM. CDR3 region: CASSISGLAGVPDTQYF. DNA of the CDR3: TGTGCCAGCAGTATATCAGGACTAGCGGGAGTCCCAGATACGCAGTATTTT.

The CDR3 DNA reads TGCGCCAGCAGCACTACAGGGCCCAGCACAGATACGCAGTATTTT. Translation: CASSTTGPSTDTQYF. The chain recombines TRBV5-1 with TRBJ2-3, with D perhaps TRBD1 (6 bases). The CDR3 has 15 residues. The germline V and J ends were trimmed by 4 bases and 0 bases, with 12 bases remaining between them. Per germline, CDR1 SGHRS and CDR2 YFSETQ.

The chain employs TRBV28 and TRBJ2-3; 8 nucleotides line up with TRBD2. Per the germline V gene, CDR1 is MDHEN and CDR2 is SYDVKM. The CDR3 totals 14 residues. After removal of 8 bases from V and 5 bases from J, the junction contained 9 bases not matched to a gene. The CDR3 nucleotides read TGTGCCAGCGGCCTCGCGGGAGGACGAGATACGCAGTATTTT. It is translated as CASGLAGGRDTQYF.

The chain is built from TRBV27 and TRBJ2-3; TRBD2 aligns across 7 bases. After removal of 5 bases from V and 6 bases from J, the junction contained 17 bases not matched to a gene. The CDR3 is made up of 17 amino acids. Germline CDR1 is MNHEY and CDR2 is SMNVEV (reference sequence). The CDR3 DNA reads TGTGCCAGCAGTCCGCCCCCACTAGCGCTAGGCGGTGATACGCAGTATTTT. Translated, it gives CASSPPPLALGGDTQYF.

The CDR3 bases are TGTGCCAGCACCGAAAGGACTAGCGGGAGGGGTGAGCAGTTCTTC. Protein sequence: CASTERTSGRGEQFF. The rearrangement uses TRBV28 and TRBJ2-1; TRBD2 matches at 15 bases. Trimming took 7 bases from V and 9 from J; bases not matched to a gene: 7. From germline, CDR1 is MDHEN and CDR2 SYDVKM. CDR3 length equals 15 residues.

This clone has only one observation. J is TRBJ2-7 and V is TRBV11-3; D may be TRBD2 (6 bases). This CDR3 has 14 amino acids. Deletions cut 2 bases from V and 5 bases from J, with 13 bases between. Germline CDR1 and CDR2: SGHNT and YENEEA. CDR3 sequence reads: CASSLYTGAHEQYV. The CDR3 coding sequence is TGTGCCAGCAGCTTATATACGGGAGCTCACGAGCAGTACGTC.

In DNA, the CDR3 is TGCGCCAGCAGCTTGGAGGCTAGCGGGAGTGAGAACGAGCAGTACGTC. Encoded protein: CASSLEASGSENEQYV. The chain recombines TRBV5-1 with TRBJ2-7, with TRBD2 matching over 10 bases. Unmatched junction bases numbered 8, after V lost 0 bases and J lost 5 bases. The CDR3 has 16 amino acids. Per the germline V gene, CDR1 is SGHRS and CDR2 is YFSETQ.

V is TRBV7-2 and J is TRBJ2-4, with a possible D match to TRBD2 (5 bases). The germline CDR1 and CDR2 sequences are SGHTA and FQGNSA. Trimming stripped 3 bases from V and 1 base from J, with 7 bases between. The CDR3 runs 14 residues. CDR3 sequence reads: CASSFPGAKNIQYF. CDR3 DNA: TGTGCCAGCAGCTTCCCGGGGGCCAAAAACATTCAGTACTTC.

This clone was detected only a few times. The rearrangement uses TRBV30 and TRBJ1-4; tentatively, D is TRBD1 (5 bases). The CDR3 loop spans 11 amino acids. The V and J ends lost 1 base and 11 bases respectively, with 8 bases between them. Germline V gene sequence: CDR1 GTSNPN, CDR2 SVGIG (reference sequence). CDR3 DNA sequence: TGTGCCTGGAGTGAAGGGGCCAAACTGTTTTTT. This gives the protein CAWSEGAKLFF.

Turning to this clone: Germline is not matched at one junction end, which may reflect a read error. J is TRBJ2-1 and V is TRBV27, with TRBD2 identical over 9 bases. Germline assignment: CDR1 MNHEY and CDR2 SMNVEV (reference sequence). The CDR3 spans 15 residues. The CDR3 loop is CASSLVSSGVNEQFF. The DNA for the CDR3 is TGTGCCAGTAGTTTAGTGTCTAGCGGGGTGAATGAGCAGTTCTTC.

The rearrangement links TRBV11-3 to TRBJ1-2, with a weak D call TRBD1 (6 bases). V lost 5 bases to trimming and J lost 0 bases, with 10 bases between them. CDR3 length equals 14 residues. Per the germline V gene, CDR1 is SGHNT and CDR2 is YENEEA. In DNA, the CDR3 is TGTGCCAGCAGCCCTGGGGACACTAACTATGGCTACACCTTC. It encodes CASSPGDTNYGYTF.

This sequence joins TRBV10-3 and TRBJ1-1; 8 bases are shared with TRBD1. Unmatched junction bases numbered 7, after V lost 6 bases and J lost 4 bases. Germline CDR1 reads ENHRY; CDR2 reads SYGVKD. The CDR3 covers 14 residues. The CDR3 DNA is TGTGCCATCAGCGGGCCAGGGGGCCTCACTGAAGCTTTCTTT. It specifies CAISGPGGLTEAFF.

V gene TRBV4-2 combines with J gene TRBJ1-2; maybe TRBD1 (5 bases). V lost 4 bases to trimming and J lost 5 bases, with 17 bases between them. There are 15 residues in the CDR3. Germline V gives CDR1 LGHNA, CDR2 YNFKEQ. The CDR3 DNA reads TGTGCCAGCAGCCCCATGCTGAGGGGAGGGTATGGCTACACCTTC. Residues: CASSPMLRGGYGYTF.

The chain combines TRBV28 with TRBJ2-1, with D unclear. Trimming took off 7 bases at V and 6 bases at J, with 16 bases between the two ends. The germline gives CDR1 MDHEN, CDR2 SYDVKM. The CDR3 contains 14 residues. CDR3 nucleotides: TGTGCCAGCAACCCGGCAGGCCTCCGCAATGAGCAGTTCTTC. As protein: CASNPAGLRNEQFF.

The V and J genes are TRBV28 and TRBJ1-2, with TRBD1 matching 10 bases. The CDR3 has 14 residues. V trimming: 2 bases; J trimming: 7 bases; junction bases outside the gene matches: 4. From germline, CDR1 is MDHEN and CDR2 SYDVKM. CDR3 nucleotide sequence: TGTGCCAGCAGTTTAGGGACAGGGGCTTTTGGCTACACCTTC. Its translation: CASSLGTGAFGYTF.

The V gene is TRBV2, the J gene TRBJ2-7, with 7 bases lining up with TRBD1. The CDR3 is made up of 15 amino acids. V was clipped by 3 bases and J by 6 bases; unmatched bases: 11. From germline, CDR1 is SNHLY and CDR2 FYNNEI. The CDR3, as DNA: TGTGCCAGCAGTGACCCTGGGACAGCGGCCTCCGAGCAGTACGTC. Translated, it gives CASSDPGTAASEQYV.

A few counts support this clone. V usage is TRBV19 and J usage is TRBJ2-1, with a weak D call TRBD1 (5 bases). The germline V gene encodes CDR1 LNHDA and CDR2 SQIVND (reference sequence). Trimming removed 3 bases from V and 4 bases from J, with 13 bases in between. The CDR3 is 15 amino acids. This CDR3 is CASSILDREYNEQFF. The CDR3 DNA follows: TGTGCCAGTAGTATTCTCGACAGAGAATACAATGAGCAGTTCTTC. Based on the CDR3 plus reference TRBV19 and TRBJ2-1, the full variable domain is DGGITQSPKYLFRKEGQNVTLSCEQNLNHDAMYWYRQDPGQGLRLIYYSQIVNDFQKGDIAEGYSVSREKKESFPLTVTSAQKNPTAFYLCASSILDREYNEQFFGPGTRLTVL.

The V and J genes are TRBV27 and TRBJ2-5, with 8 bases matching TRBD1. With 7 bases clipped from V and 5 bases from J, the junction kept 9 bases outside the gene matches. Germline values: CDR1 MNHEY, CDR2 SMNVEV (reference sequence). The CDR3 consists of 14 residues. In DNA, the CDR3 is TGTGCCAGCAATTCGGCAGGGGGCGCGGAGACCCAGTACTTC. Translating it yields CASNSAGGAETQYF.